This T cell receptor beta chain was identified during a study of T-cell reconstitution after alpha-beta-depleted transplantation in children. TCRbeta library construction was performed incorporating unique molecular identifiers. MiXCR, run by TCRdb on the PCR reads, gives a single entry per CDR3 protein. This table holds around 270,000 distinct CDR3 sequences, roughly 9.1% found once. This clonotype occurred many times. With 4 bases removed from V and 2 bases from J, the gap between germline ends came to 10 bases. Germline V gives CDR1 SQVTM, CDR2 ANQGSEA. This CDR3 is 13 amino acids long. The chain is built from TRBV29-1 and TRBJ2-3; a weak D match, TRBD2 (5 bases). This TCR came from a boy younger than two with acute myeloid leukemia, due to receive a stem cell transplant. Sequences were derived from PBMCs, sampled before TCRalphabeta/CD19-depleted stem cell transplant. The CDR3 region is CSVVLAPTDTQYF. For the CDR3, the DNA is TGCAGCGTTGTCCTAGCTCCCACAGATACGCAGTATTTT.